The source of this T cell receptor (beta chain) is a study of blood T cell repertoires in COVID-19. Produced via immunoSEQ multiplex PCR; TCRdb's table is partial and in-frame only. The sample has roughly 80,000 clones, roughly four fifths seen once. The V gene end was trimmed by 5 bases and the J gene end by 9 bases; junction bases not matched to a gene: 4. The germline V gene has CDR1 SGHRS and CDR2 YFSETQ. This CDR3 is built from 14 residues. The chain employs TRBV5-1 and TRBJ1-6; TRBD1 matches 11 bases. The source is a human donor in a cohort sampled during active COVID-19. Sequenced material: peripheral blood. The CDR3 here is CASSSGTGGSPLHF. As DNA, the CDR3 is TGCGCCAGCAGTTCCGGGACAGGGGGTTCACCCCTCCACTTT.